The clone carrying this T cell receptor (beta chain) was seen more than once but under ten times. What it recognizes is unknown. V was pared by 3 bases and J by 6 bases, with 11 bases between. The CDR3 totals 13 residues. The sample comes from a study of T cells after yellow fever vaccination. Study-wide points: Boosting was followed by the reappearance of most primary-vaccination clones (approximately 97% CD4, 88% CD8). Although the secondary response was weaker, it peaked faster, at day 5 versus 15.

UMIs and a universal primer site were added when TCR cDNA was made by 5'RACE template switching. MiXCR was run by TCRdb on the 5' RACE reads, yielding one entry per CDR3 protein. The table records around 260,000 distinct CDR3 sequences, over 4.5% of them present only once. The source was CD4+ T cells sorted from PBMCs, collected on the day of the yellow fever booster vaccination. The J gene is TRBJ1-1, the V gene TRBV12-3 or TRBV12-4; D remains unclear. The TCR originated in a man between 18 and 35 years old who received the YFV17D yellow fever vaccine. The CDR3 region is CASSFTSGPEAFF. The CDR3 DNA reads TGTGCCAGCAGTTTTACCTCGGGTCCTGAAGCTTTCTTT.